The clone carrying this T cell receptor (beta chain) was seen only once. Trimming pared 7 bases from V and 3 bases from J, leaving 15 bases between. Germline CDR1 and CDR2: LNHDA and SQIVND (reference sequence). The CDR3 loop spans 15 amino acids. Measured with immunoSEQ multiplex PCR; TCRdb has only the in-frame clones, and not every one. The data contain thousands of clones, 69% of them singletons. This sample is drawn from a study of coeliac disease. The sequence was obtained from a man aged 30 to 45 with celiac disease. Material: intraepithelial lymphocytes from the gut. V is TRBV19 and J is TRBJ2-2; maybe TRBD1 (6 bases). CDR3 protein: CASMGTPPYTGELFF. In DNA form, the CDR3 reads TGTGCCAGTATGGGGACACCTCCTTACACCGGGGAGCTGTTTTTT.